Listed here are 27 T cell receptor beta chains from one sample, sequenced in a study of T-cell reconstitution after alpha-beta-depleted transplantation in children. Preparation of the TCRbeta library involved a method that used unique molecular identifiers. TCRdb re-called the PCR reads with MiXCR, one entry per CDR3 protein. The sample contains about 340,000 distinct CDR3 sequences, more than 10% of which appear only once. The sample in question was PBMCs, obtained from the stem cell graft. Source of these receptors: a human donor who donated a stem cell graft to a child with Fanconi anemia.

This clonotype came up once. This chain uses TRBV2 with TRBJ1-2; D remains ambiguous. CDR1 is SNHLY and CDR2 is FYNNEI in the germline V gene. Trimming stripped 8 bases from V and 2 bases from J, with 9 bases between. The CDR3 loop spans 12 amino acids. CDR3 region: CASYSPNYGYTF. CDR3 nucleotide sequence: TGTGCCAGCTACAGCCCAAACTATGGCTACACCTTC.

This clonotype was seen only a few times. The CDR3 nucleotides are TGTGCCAGCAGCTGGGCGGGGAACACAGATACGCAGTATTTT. Protein product: CASSWAGNTDTQYF. The V and J genes are TRBV7-6 and TRBJ2-3, with D perhaps TRBD2 (6 bases). V was shortened by 4 bases and J by 2 bases, with 10 bases between the two germline ends. CDR1 and CDR2 from the germline V gene are SGHVS and FNYEAQ. CDR3 length: 14 residues.

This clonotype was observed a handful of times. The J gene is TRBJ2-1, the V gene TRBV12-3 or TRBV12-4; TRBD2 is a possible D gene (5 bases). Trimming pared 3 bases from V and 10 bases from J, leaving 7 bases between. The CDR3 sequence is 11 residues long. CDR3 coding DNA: TGTGCCAGCAGTTTCAGGAGGGAGCAGTTCTTC. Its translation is CASSFRREQFF.

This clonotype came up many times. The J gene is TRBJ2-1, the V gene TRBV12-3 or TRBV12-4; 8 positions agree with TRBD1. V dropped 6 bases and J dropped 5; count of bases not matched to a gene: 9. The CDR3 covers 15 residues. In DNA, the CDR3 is TGTGCCAGCAGAATTACAGGGGGTTACAACAATGAGCAGTTCTTC. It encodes CASRITGGYNNEQFF.

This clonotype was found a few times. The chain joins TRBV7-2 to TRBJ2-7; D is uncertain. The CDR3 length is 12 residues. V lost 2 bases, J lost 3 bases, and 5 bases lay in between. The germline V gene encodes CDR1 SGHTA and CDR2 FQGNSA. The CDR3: CASSLSVYEQYF. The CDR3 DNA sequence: TGTGCCAGCAGCTTAAGTGTCTACGAGCAGTACTTC.

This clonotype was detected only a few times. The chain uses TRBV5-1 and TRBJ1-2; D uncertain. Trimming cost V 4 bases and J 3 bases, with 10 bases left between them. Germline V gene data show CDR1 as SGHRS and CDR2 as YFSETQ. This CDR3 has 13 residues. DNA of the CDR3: TGCGCCAGCAGCAGACGAGAAGACTATGGCTACACCTTC. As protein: CASSRREDYGYTF. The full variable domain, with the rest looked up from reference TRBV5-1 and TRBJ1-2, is KAGVTQTPRYLIKTRGQQVTLSCSPISGHRSVSWYQQTPGQGLQFLFEYFSETQRNKGNFPGRFSGRQFSNSRSEMNVSTLELGDSALYLCASSRREDYGYTFGSGTRLTVV.

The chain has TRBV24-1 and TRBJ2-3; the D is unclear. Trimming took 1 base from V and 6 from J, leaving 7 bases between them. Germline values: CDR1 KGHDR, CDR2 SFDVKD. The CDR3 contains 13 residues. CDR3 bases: TGTGCCACCAGTGATTTTAACGGGGATACGCAGTATTTT. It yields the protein CATSDFNGDTQYF.

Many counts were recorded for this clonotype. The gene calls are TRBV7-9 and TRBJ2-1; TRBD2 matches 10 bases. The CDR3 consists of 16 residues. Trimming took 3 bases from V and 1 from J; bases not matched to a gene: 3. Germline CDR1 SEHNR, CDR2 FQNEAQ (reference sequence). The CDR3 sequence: CASSFLAGVSYNEQFF. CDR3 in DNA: TGTGCCAGCAGCTTCCTAGCGGGGGTTTCCTACAATGAGCAGTTCTTC.

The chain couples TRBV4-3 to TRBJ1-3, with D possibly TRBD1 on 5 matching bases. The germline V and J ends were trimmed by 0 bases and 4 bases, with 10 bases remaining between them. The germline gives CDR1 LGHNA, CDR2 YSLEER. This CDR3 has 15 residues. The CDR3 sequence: CASSQDWGYGNTIYF. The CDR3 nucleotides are TGCGCCAGCAGCCAAGATTGGGGGTACGGAAACACCATATATTTT.

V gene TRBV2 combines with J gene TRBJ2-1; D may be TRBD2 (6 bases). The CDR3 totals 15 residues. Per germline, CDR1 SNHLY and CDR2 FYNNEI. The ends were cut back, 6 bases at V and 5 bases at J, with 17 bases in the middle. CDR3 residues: CASRSQGGGHNEQFF. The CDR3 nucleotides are TGTGCCAGCAGGTCCCAGGGAGGCGGGCACAATGAGCAGTTCTTC. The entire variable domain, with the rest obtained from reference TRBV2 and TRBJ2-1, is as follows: EPEVTQTPSHQVTQMGQEVILRCVPISNHLYFYWYRQILGQKVEFLVSFYNNEISEKSEIFDDQFSVERPDGSNFTLKIRSTKLEDSAMYFCASRSQGGGHNEQFFGPGTRLTVL.

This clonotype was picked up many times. CDR3 DNA sequence: TGTGCCAGCCTCCTGAGGGGGATACTTGGCAATCAGCCCCAGCATTTT. Protein: CASLLRGILGNQPQHF. J is TRBJ1-5 and V is TRBV28; maybe TRBD1 (6 bases). CDR1 MDHEN and CDR2 SYDVKM come from the germline V gene. The CDR3 runs 16 residues. Trimming stripped 8 bases from V and 2 bases from J, with 19 bases between.

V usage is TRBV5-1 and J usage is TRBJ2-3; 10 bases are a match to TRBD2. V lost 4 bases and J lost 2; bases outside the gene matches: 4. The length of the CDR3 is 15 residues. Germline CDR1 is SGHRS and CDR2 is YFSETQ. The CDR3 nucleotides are TGCGCCAGCAGCCAACTAGCGGGGAACACAGATACGCAGTATTTT. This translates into CASSQLAGNTDTQYF.

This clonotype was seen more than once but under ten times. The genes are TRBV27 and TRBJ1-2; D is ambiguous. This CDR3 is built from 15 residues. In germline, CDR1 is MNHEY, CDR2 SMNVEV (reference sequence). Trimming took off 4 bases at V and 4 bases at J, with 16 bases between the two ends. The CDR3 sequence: CASSYNPTLGYGYTF. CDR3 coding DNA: TGTGCCAGCAGTTACAACCCGACATTAGGCTATGGCTACACCTTC.

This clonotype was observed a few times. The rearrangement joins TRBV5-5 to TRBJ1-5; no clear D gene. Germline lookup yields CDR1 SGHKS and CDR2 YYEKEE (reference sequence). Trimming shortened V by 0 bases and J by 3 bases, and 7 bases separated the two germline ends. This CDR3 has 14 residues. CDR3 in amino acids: CASSLDSYNQPQHF. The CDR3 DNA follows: TGTGCCAGCAGCTTGGACAGTTACAATCAGCCCCAGCATTTT.

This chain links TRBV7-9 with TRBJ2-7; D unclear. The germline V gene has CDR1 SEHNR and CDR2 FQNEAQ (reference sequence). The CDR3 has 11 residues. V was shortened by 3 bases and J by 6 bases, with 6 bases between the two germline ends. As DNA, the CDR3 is TGTGCCAGCAGCTTTGGCTCCGAGCAGTACTTC. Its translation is CASSFGSEQYF.

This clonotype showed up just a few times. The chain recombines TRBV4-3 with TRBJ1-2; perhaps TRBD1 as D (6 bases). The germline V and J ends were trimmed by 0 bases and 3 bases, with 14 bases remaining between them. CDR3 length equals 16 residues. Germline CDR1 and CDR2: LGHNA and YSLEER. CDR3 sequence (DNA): TGCGCCAGCAGCCAAGAAGTAGGGGGGCGCGACTATGGCTACACCTTC. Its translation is CASSQEVGGRDYGYTF.

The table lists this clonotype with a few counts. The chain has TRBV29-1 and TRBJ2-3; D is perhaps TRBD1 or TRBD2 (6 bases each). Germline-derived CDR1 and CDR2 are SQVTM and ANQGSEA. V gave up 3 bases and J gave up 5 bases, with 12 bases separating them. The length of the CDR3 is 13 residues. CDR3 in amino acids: CSVEGGRGDTQYF. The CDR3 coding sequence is TGCAGCGTTGAGGGGGGCCGTGGAGATACGCAGTATTTT.

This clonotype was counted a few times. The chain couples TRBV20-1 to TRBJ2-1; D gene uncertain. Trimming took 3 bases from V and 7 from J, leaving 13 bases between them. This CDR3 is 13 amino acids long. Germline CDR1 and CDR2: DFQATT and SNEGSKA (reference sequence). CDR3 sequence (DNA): TGCAGTGCTAGGTACCTCCGCAATAATGAGCAGTTCTTC. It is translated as CSARYLRNNEQFF.

The CDR3: CASSFSGQEQYF. The CDR3 nucleotides are TGTGCCAGCAGTTTTTCGGGGCAAGAGCAGTACTTC. This sequence joins TRBV28 and TRBJ2-7; D might be TRBD1 or TRBD2, each matching 5 bases. Germline V gives CDR1 MDHEN, CDR2 SYDVKM. The CDR3 spans 12 residues. V was trimmed by 3 bases and J by 7 bases, leaving 10 bases between them. Full variable domain (outside the CDR3, taken from reference TRBV28 and TRBJ2-7): DVKVTQSSRYLVKRTGEKVFLECVQDMDHENMFWYRQDPGLGLRLIYFSYDVKMKEKGDIPEGYSVSREKKERFSLILESASTNQTSMYLCASSFSGQEQYFGPGTRLTVT.

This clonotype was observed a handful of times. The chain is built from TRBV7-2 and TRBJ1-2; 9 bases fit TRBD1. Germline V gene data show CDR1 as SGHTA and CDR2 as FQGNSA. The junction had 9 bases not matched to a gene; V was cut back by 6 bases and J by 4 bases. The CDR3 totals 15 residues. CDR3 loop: CASRYPGTGLYGYTF. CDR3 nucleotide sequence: TGTGCCAGCAGGTACCCCGGGACAGGGCTCTATGGCTACACCTTC.

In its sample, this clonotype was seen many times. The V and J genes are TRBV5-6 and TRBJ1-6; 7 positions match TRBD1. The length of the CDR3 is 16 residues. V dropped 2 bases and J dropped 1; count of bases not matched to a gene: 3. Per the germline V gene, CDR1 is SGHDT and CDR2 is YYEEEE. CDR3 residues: CASSFDRVSYNSPLHF. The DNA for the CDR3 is TGTGCCAGCAGCTTTGACAGGGTGTCCTATAATTCACCCCTCCACTTT.

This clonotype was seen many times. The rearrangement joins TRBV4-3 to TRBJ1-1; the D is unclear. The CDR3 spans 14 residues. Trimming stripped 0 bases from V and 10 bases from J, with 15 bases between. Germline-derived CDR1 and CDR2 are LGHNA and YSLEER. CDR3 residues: CASSQDLQIGPAFF. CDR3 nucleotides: TGCGCCAGCAGCCAAGACTTACAAATAGGGCCAGCTTTCTTT.

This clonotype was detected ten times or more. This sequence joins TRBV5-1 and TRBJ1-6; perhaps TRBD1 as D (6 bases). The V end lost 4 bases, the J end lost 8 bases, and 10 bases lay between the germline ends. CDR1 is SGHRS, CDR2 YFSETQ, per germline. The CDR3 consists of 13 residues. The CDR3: CASSIQGDSPLHF. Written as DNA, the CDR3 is TGCGCCAGCAGCATACAGGGTGATTCACCCCTCCACTTT. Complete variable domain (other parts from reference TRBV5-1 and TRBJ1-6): KAGVTQTPRYLIKTRGQQVTLSCSPISGHRSVSWYQQTPGQGLQFLFEYFSETQRNKGNFPGRFSGRQFSNSRSEMNVSTLELGDSALYLCASSIQGDSPLHFGNGTRLTVT.

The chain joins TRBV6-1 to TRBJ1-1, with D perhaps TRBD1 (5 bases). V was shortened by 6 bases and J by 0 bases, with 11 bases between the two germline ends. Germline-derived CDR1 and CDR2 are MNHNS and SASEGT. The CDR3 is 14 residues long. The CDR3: CASRVTGLNTEAFF. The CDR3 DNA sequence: TGTGCCAGCAGAGTTACAGGCTTGAACACTGAAGCTTTCTTT.

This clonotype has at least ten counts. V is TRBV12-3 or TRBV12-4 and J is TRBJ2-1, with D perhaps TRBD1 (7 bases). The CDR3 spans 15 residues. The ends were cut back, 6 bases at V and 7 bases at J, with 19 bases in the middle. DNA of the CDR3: TGTGCCAGCAGAACGACTAGGGCAGGGGGGAATGAGCAGTTCTTC. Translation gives CASRTTRAGGNEQFF.

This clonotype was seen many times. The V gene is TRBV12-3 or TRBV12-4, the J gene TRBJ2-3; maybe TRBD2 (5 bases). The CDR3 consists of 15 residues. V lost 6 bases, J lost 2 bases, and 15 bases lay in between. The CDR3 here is CASSPNTGFTDTQYF. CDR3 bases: TGTGCCAGCAGCCCCAACACGGGGTTCACAGATACGCAGTATTTT.

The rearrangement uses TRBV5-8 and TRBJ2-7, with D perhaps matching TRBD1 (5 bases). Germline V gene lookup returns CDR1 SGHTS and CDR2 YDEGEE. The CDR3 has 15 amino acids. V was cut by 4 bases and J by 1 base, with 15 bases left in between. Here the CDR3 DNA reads TGTGCCAGCAGCCGTGACAGATGGAGTTCCTACGAGCAGTACTTC. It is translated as CASSRDRWSSYEQYF.